The clone carrying this TCR beta chain was counted once. These data are taken from a study of technical replicates of blood from several donors. The CDR3 consists of 19 residues. Per the germline V gene, CDR1 is SGHRS and CDR2 is YFSETQ. With V trimmed by 6 bases and J by 5 bases, 22 bases remained unmatched. This table comes from immunoSEQ multiplex PCR, and its TCRdb copy is limited to in-frame clones, with some not included. The sample has approximately 79,000 clones; 95% to 98% are singletons. The sample taken for sequencing was T cells isolated from PBMCs. The V call is TRBV5-1, the J call TRBJ1-2; 10 positions agree with TRBD1. The TCR sequence derives from a human donor in good health. The CDR3 DNA reads TGCGCCAGCACCAGGCAATTGGCGGGACAGGGGATACCTCTATATGGCTACACCTTC. This sequence encodes CASTRQLAGQGIPLYGYTF.